This is a list of T cell receptor beta chains from one sample in a study of shared clonotypes between healthy human individuals. Profiling relied on immunoSEQ multiplex PCR, and the TCRdb table lists in-frame clones only, not all of them. The profile shows about 2.4 million clones, about 92% of them singletons. Sequencing was performed on naive CD4+ T cells sorted from blood. The source is a man younger than 35 in good health. Each CDR3 is given with its conserved first and last residue. D genes are given only for firm matches. Rows may omit the clone size; those that give it use once, few, many or a size class.

clone_size j_call v_call d_call cdr3_nt cdr3_aa
. TRBJ2-5 TRBV5-1 . TGCGCCAGCAGCAGAACCGGACAAGGTTCACAAGAGACCCAGTACTTC CASSRTGQGSQETQYF
once TRBJ2-5 TRBV18 TRBD2 TGTGCCAGCTCAGCGAGACTAGCGGGAGGAGAGACCCAGTACTTC CASSARLAGGETQYF
. TRBJ2-2 TRBV19 TRBD1 TGTGCCAGTCGCTCGCGCTCAGGGGGCGCGGCCACCGGGGAGCTGTTTTTT CASRSRSGGAATGELFF
. TRBJ1-5 TRBV10-2 . TGCGCCAGCAGTGAGTCGGGGAGCAATCAGCCCCAGCATTTT CASSESGSNQPQHF
. TRBJ2-7 TRBV18 TRBD2 TGTGCCAGCTCACCACCGGCGGGAGGGACCTACGAGCAGTACTTC CASSPPAGGTYEQYF
. TRBJ2-1 TRBV11-3 TRBD2 TGTGCCAGCAGCCCCAGCGGGAGCTCCTACAATGAGCAGTTCTTC CASSPSGSSYNEQFF
. TRBJ2-1 TRBV7-2 . TGTGCCAGCAGTCTAAGAGGGTGGGACAATGAGCAGTTCTTC CASSLRGWDNEQFF
. TRBJ1-1 TRBV2 . TGTGCCAGCAGTTCGGACACGAACACTGAAGCTTTCTTT CASSSDTNTEAFF
. TRBJ2-5 TRBV5-8 . TGTGCCAGCAGCGCAAAAGGGACATTAGAGACCCAGTACTTC CASSAKGTLETQYF
. TRBJ1-2 TRBV11-2 . TGTGCCAGCAGCTCTATCGGGGATCCTCCTTTATCCACCTTC CASSSIGDPPLSTF
. TRBJ2-5 TRBV11-2 . TGTGCCAGCAGCTTAAGTCCGGGGCCCCAAGAGACCCAGTACTTC CASSLSPGPQETQYF
. TRBJ2-5 TRBV6-6 . TGTGCCAGCAGTTACCCCCGGGACCGAGAGACCCAGTACTTC CASSYPRDRETQYF
. TRBJ2-7 TRBV5-1 . TGCGCCAGCAGGACGGATGCCTACGAGCAGTACTTC CASRTDAYEQYF
. TRBJ1-1 TRBV5-4 . TGTGCCAGCACCTCCGGCAGGGGGAACACTGAAGCTTTCTTT CASTSGRGNTEAFF
. TRBJ2-5 TRBV4-1 . TGCGCCAGCAGCCGAAGGGGGTACCAAGAGACCCAGTACTTC CASSRRGYQETQYF
. TRBJ1-1 TRBV5-6 TRBD1 TGTGCCAGTTGTTACCGGGACAGGGATTACAAAGCTTTCTTT CASCYRDRDYKAFF
. TRBJ2-3 TRBV5-1 TRBD2 TGCGCCAGCAGCTTGGTTACTAGCGGACCCACAGATACGCAGTATTTT CASSLVTSGPTDTQYF
. TRBJ2-7 TRBV9 . TGTGCCAGCAGCGTAGGCCAGGGCGGCTACGAGCAGTACTTC CASSVGQGGYEQYF
. TRBJ1-1 TRBV4-1 . TGCGCCAGCAGCCAAGTTGGGGACCTGAACACTGAAGCTTTCTTT CASSQVGDLNTEAFF
. TRBJ2-7 TRBV7-9 . TGTGCCAGCAGCTTACCACCACCTTACGAGCAGTACTTC CASSLPPPYEQYF
. TRBJ1-5 TRBV7-9 TRBD1 TGTGCCAGCAGCTTAGAGGGGGCACAAGGCAATCAGCCCCAGCATTTT CASSLEGAQGNQPQHF
. TRBJ2-7 TRBV6-1 . TGTGCCAGCAGTGTACGAAAGGGGCAGGGTCTTGACGAGCAGTACTTC CASSVRKGQGLDEQYF
. TRBJ2-3 TRBV11-2 TRBD2 TGTGCCAGCAGCGCCGGGACTAGCGACGGGGATACGCAGTATTTT CASSAGTSDGDTQYF
. TRBJ2-7 TRBV30 . TGTGCTCATGAAGGGAACTACGAGCAGTACTTC CAHEGNYEQYF
. TRBJ1-1 TRBV6-6 . TGTGCCAGCAGTTATGGGGGAACTATGAACACTGAAGCTTTCTTT CASSYGGTMNTEAFF
. TRBJ2-5 TRBV7-9 . TGTGCCAGCAGCTTATTGGTCCTACTACAAGAGACCCAGTACTTC CASSLLVLLQETQYF
. TRBJ2-3 TRBV5-5 . TGTGCCAGCAGCTTGACGGGCAGGGGACAAGATACGCAGTATTTT CASSLTGRGQDTQYF
. TRBJ2-3 TRBV5-4 TRBD1 TGTGCCAGCAGCTTGACAGGGGCTGTTGCAGATACGCAGTATTTT CASSLTGAVADTQYF
once TRBJ2-1 TRBV7-9 TRBD2 TGTGCCAGCAGCCCGGGACTAGCGGGGGGAGCATACAATGAGCAGTTCTTC CASSPGLAGGAYNEQFF
few TRBJ1-1 TRBV5-1 . TGCGCCAGCAGCTTACATCTTACGAACACTGAAGCTTTCTTT CASSLHLTNTEAFF
. TRBJ2-2 TRBV19 . TGTGCCAGTAGGGAGTTAACCGGGGAGCTGTTTTTT CASRELTGELFF
. TRBJ2-5 TRBV5-8 TRBD1 TGTGCCAGCAGCACGTCGACAGGGGGCCAAGAGACCCAGTACTTC CASSTSTGGQETQYF
once TRBJ2-5 TRBV18 . TGTGCCAGCTCACCACCGCGAGCGCTACAAGAGACCCAGTACTTC CASSPPRALQETQYF
. TRBJ1-3 TRBV28 . TGTGCCAGCCTTGCGGGGACAAAAGGAAACACCATATATTTT CASLAGTKGNTIYF
once TRBJ1-1 TRBV27 . TGTGCCAGCAGTCAACAGTCCGTCCTTGGGACTGAAGCTTTCTTT CASSQQSVLGTEAFF
. TRBJ2-2 TRBV5-1 TRBD2 TGCGCCAGCAGCGCCTTGGGACTAGCGGGGGGGCCTGGCGGGGAGCTGTTTTTT CASSALGLAGGPGGELFF
. TRBJ2-5 TRBV7-2 . TGTGCCAGCAGCGGTAAAGAGACCCAGTACTTC CASSGKETQYF
. TRBJ2-3 TRBV5-1 . TGCGCCAGCAGCAAGGGACTGACTAACACAGATACGCAGTATTTT CASSKGLTNTDTQYF
. TRBJ2-5 TRBV10-1 . TGCGCCAGCAGAATACTTCGGCGCAAGGGGACCCAGTACTTC CASRILRRKGTQYF
. TRBJ2-1 TRBV18 . TGTGCCAGCTCACCCTCTTTGGACACGTACAATGAGCAGTTCTTC CASSPSLDTYNEQFF
. TRBJ2-7 TRBV27 . TGTGCCAGCTCCCCCCGGGGCTCATCCTACGAGCAGTACTTC CASSPRGSSYEQYF
. TRBJ1-3 TRBV28 . TGTGCCAGCAGGCCTCCCCCCCCCTCTGGAAACACCATATATTTT CASRPPPPSGNTIYF
. TRBJ1-5 TRBV6-1 . TGTGCCAGCCATGTAGGGGATGCGCTTCAGCCCCAGCATTTT CASHVGDALQPQHF
once TRBJ2-7 TRBV19 TRBD1 TGTGCCAGTAGTCCGGGACAGGTTTACTACGAGCAGTACTTC CASSPGQVYYEQYF
. TRBJ1-4 TRBV5-1 . TGCGCCAGCAGCTTGGCCCCGCTAACTAATGAAAAACTGTTTTTT CASSLAPLTNEKLFF
. TRBJ2-2 TRBV19 TRBD1 TGTGCCAGTAGCCCCGGGACAGGTAACACCGGGGAGCTGTTTTTT CASSPGTGNTGELFF
. TRBJ1-1 TRBV9 . TGTGCCAGCAGCGTCGGAGGGACCCTGGCTACTGAAGCTTTCTTT CASSVGGTLATEAFF
. TRBJ2-5 TRBV28 . TGTGCCAGCAGTTTGGGACGGCGGGAGACCCAGTACTTC CASSLGRRETQYF
. TRBJ2-7 TRBV7-9 TRBD2 TGTGCCAGCAGCTCACCGGGCGGGAGGTTCTCCTACGAGCAGTACTTC CASSSPGGRFSYEQYF
. TRBJ2-1 TRBV28 TRBD2 TGTGCCAGCAAAGGCGGGGGGCCTGACTCCTACAATGAGCAGTTCTTC CASKGGGPDSYNEQFF
few TRBJ1-2 TRBV30 TRBD1 TGTGCCTGGAGCGTAGGCCGGACAGGTGGCTACACCTTC CAWSVGRTGGYTF